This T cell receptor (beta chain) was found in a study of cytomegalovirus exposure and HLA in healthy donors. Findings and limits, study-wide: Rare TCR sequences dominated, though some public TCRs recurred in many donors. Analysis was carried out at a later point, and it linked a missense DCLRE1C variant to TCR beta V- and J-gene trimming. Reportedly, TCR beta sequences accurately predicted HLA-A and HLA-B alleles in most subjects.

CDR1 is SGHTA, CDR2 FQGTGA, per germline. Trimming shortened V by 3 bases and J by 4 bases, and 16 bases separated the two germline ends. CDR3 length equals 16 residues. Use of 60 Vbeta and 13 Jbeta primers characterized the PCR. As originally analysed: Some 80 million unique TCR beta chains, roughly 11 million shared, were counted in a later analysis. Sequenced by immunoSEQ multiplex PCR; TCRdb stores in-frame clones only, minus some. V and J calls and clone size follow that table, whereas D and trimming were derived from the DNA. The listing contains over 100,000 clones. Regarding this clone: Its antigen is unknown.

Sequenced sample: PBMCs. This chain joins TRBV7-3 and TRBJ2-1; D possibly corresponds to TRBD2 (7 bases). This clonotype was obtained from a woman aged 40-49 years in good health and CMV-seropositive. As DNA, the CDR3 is TGTGCCAGCAGCTTGGGAGGGGGAGCCGGGTACAATGAGCAGTTCTTC. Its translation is CASSLGGGAGYNEQFF. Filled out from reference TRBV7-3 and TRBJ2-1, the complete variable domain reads GAGVSQTPSNKVTEKGKYVELRCDPISGHTALYWYRQSLGQGPEFLIYFQGTGAADDSGLPNDRFFAVRPEGSVSTLKIQRTERGDSAVYLCASSLGGGAGYNEQFFGPGTRLTVL.